This TCR beta chain was captured in a study of shared clonotypes between healthy human individuals. Study-level background: A couple of women and a few men aged 18 to 49 made up the donors. Whole-study results and caveats: Sequencing depth was predicted to influence how clonotypes are shared among donors. Some naive CD4 clonotypes, 5% to 5.5%, turned up in common across several donors. Estimated clonotype richness was generally higher in naive than memory subsets.

Profiling relied on immunoSEQ multiplex PCR, and the TCRdb table lists in-frame clones only, not all of them. The sample has some 2.4 million clones, under 95% seen once. Trimming at V came to 4 bases and at J to 1 base, leaving 2 bases not matched to a gene. Germline V gene sequence: CDR1 SGHNT, CDR2 YYREEE (reference sequence). This CDR3 contains 14 residues. To note about this clone: Antigen: not known.

J is TRBJ2-7 and V is TRBV5-4, with 10 bases matching TRBD2. The sequenced material came from naive CD4+ T cells from PBMCs. This sample's subset: CD45RA+ positively selected. This TCR was recovered from a young man in good health. Some clones in this sample may be carry-over from other donors' samples. The CDR3 sequence: CASSQLAGSYEQYF. CDR3 nucleotide sequence: TGTGCCAGCAGCCAACTAGCGGGATCCTACGAGCAGTACTTC.